This T cell receptor beta chain was obtained from a study of CD8+ T cells in alopecia areata. Study in general: Those treated were given oral tofacitinib at 5 to 10 mg twice daily.

Following RNA extraction, reverse transcription yielded cDNA that acted as the sequencing template. Sequenced by immunoSEQ multiplex PCR; TCRdb stores in-frame clones only, minus some. The sample has more than 110,000 clones; roughly 62% are singletons. The CDR3 extends over 12 amino acids. V shed 6 bases and J shed 0 bases, with 3 bases lying between them. CDR1 MDHEN and CDR2 SYDVKM come from the germline V gene. There are a few counts of this clone. This receptor was obtained from a human donor with alopecia areata. This rearrangement joins TRBV28 to TRBJ1-5; no reliable D call. The source material was CD4+ T cells sorted from blood, sampled at week 0. In nucleotides, the CDR3 is TGTGCCAGCAGAGTTAGCAATCAGCCCCAGCATTTT. Its protein is CASRVSNQPQHF.